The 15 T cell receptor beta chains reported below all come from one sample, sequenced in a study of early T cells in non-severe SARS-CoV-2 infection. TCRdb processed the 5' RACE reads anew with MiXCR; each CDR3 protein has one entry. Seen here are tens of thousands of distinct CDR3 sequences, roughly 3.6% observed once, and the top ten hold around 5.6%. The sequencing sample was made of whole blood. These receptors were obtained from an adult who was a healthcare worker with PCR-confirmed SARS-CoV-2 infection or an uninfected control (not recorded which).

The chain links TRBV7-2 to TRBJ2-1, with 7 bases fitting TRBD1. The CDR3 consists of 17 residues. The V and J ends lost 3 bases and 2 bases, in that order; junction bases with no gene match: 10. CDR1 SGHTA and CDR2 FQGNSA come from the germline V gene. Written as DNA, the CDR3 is TGTGCCAGCAGCTTGCGACCGACAGGGTATACCTACAATGAGCAGTTCTTC. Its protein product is CASSLRPTGYTYNEQFF.

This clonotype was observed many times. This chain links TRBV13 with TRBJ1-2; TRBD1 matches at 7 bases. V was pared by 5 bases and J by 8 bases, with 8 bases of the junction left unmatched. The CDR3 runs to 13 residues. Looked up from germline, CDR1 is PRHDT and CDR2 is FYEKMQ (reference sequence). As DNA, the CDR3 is TGTGCCAGCAGCATGACAGGGTTGCGAGGCTACACCTTC. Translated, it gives CASSMTGLRGYTF.

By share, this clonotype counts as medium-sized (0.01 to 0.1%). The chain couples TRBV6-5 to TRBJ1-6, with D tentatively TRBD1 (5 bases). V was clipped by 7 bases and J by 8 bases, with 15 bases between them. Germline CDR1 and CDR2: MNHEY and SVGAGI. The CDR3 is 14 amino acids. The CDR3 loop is CASTPGDGDSPLHF. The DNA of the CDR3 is TGTGCCAGCACCCCGGGGGACGGAGATTCACCCCTCCACTTT.

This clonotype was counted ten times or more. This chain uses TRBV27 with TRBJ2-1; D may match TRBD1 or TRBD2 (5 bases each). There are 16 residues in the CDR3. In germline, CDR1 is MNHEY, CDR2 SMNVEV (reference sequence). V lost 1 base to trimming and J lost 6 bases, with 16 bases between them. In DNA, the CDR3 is TGTGCCAGCAGTTTATACCTAACGCTGGGGGTCAATGAGCAGTTCTTC. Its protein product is CASSLYLTLGVNEQFF.

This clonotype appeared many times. CDR3 nucleotides: TGCGCCAGCAGCCAAGTCCGGGGGTCCTACGAGCAGTACTTC. It translates to CASSQVRGSYEQYF. The chain links TRBV4-1 to TRBJ2-7, with D perhaps TRBD2 (6 bases). V lost 1 base, J lost 1 base, and 8 bases lay in between. This CDR3 comprises 14 residues. Germline-derived CDR1 and CDR2 are MGHRA and YSYEKL.

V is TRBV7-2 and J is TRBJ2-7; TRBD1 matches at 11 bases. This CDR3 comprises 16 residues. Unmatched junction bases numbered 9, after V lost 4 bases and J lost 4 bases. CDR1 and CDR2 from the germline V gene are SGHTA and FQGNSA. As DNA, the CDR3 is TGTGCCAGCAGCTCCGCGGACAGGGGGCTTGTATACGAGCAGTACTTC. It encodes CASSSADRGLVYEQYF.

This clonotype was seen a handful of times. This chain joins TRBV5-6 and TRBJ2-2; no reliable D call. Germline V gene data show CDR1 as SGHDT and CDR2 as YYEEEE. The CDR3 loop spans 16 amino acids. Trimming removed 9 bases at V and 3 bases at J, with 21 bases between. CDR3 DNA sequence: TGTGCCATCTCGACTTGGGCAGCTCTGGACACCGGGGAGCTGTTTTTT. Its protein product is CAISTWAALDTGELFF.

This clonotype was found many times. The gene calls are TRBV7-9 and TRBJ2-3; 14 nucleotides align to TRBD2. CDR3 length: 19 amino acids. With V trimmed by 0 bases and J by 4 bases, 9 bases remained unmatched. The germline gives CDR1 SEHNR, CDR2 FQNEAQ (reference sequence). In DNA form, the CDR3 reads TGTGCCAGCAGCTTAGCTGTGGGACTAGCGGGAGATGCGTCAGATACGCAGTATTTT. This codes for CASSLAVGLAGDASDTQYF.

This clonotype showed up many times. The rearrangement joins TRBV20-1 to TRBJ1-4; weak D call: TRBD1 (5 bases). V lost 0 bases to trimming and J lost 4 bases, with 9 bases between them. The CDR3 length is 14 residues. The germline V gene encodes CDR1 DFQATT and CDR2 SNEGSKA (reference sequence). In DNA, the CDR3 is TGCAGTGCTAGAGATTGGGGGGTTAATGAAAAACTGTTTTTT. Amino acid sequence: CSARDWGVNEKLFF.

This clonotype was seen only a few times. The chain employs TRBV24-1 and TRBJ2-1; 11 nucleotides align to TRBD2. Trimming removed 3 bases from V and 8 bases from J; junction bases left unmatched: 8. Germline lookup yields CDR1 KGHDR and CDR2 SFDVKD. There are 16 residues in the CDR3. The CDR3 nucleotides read TGTGCCACCAGTGATCCAACTAGCGGGAGTATCGATGAGCAGTTCTTC. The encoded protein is CATSDPTSGSIDEQFF.

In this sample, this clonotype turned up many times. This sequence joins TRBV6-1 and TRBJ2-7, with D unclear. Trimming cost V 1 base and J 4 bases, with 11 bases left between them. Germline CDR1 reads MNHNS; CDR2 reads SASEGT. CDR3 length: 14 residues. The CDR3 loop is CASSEVTDGYEQYF. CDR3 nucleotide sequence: TGTGCCAGCAGTGAAGTGACCGACGGTTACGAGCAGTACTTC.

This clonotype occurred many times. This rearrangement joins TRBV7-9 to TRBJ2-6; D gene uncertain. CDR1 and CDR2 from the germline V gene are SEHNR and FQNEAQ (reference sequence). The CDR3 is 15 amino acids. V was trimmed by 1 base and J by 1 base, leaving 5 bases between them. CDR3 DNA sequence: TGTGCCAGCAGCTTAGTCGAGTCTGGGGCCAACGTCCTGACTTTC. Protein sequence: CASSLVESGANVLTF.

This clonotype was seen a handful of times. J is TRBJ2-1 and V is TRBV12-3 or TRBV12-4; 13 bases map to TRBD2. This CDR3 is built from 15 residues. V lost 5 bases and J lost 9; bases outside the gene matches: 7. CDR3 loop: CASSLGLAGPAEQFF. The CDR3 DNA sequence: TGTGCCAGCAGTCTGGGACTAGCGGGACCTGCTGAGCAGTTCTTC.

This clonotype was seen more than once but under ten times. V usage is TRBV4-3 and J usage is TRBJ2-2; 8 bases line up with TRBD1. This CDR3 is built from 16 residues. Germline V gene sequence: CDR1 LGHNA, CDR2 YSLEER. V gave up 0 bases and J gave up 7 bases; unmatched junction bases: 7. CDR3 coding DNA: TGCGCCAGCAGCCAAGATCAGGGGGCAGGGGGCGGGGAGCTGTTTTTT. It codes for CASSQDQGAGGGELFF.

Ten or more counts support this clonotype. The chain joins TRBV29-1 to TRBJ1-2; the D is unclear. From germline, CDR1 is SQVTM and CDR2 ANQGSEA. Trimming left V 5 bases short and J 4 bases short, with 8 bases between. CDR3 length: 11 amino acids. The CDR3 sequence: CSVTYSYGYTF. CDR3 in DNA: TGCAGCGTTACGTACAGCTATGGCTACACCTTC.